A single sample is the source of the 32 T cell receptor beta chains below, sequenced in a study of T-cell memory formation after mild COVID-19. TCRdb reanalysed the 5' RACE reads using MiXCR and keeps one entry per CDR3 protein. The sample includes under 600,000 distinct CDR3 sequences, about a fifth of them seen just once. Sample: PBMCs or a T cell subset sorted from them (not recorded which). The receptors come from an adult woman who had mild COVID-19 (a few samples of this study predate the infection). Cell type and time point are not known.

There are a few counts of this clonotype. The V and J genes are TRBV2 and TRBJ2-2; no reliable D call. Germline values: CDR1 SNHLY, CDR2 FYNNEI. This CDR3 contains 13 residues. Trimming left V 3 bases short and J 7 bases short, with 9 bases between. Here the CDR3 reads CASSDVDDGELFF. CDR3 DNA: TGTGCCAGCAGTGATGTGGATGACGGGGAGCTGTTTTTT.

This clonotype was found many times. The rearrangement links TRBV10-3 to TRBJ2-5; D unclear. Germline V CDR1 and CDR2: ENHRY, SYGVKD. Trimming stripped 2 bases from V and 4 bases from J, with 2 bases between. The CDR3 spans 11 residues. Here the CDR3 DNA reads TGTGCCATCAGTGAGCGAGAGACCCAGTACTTC. Translating it yields CAISERETQYF.

The CDR3 region has the DNA TGTGCCAGCAGTTCCCTCGACATTTTGGAGACCCAGTACTTC. This codes for CASSSLDILETQYF. This chain connects TRBV6-5 to TRBJ2-5; D ambiguous. CDR3 length equals 14 residues. Germline CDR1 and CDR2: MNHEY and SVGAGI. Trimming left V 4 bases short and J 5 bases short, with 14 bases between.

This clonotype was counted a few times. The V call is TRBV7-2, the J call TRBJ1-2; D uncertain. The germline gives CDR1 SGHTA, CDR2 FQGNSA. Trimming removed 3 bases from V and 8 bases from J, with 13 bases in between. The length of the CDR3 is 13 residues. CDR3 DNA sequence: TGTGCCAGCAGCTTCAGCACTTTGGTAGGCTACACCTTC. Translating it yields CASSFSTLVGYTF.

J is TRBJ1-5 and V is TRBV20-1; D is possibly TRBD1 (5 bases). Trimming left V 0 bases short and J 6 bases short, with 15 bases between. The CDR3 has 15 amino acids. CDR1 is DFQATT, CDR2 SNEGSKA, per germline (reference sequence). CDR3: CSARDPQGNRQPQHF. CDR3 coding DNA: TGCAGTGCTAGAGATCCCCAGGGTAACCGTCAGCCCCAGCATTTT.

V and J are TRBV6-5 and TRBJ1-2; D ambiguous. Germline loops: CDR1 MNHEY, CDR2 SVGAGI. The ends were cut back, 10 bases at V and 4 bases at J, with 25 bases in the middle. This CDR3 spans 16 amino acids. The CDR3 region has the DNA TGTGCCACCCGGTTTGGCACCTCCGACGGGAGCTATGGCTACACCTTC. Protein: CATRFGTSDGSYGYTF.

The chain links TRBV3-1 to TRBJ1-3; 8 bases are a match to TRBD1. The CDR3 runs 14 residues. Per germline, CDR1 LGHDT and CDR2 YNNKEL (reference sequence). The J segment lost 0 bases and the V segment lost 11 bases, leaving 6 bases of the junction unmatched. The CDR3 bases are TGTGCCGCTTCTGACAGGGGCTCTGGAAACACCATATATTTT. Protein product: CAASDRGSGNTIYF. Based on the CDR3 plus reference TRBV3-1 and TRBJ1-3, the full variable domain is DTAVSQTPKYLVTQMGNDKSIKCEQNLGHDTMYWYKQDSKKFLKIMFSYNNKELIINETVPNRFSPKSPDKAHLNLHINSLELGDSAVYFCAASDRGSGNTIYFGEGSWLTVV.

This clonotype was recorded a few times. The chain is built from TRBV30 and TRBJ1-1; D gene uncertain. In germline, CDR1 is GTSNPN, CDR2 SVGIG (reference sequence). V was clipped by 2 bases and J by 1 base, with 8 bases between them. This CDR3 comprises 13 residues. The chain's CDR3 is CAWSSQRNTEAFF. DNA of the CDR3: TGTGCCTGGAGTAGTCAGAGGAACACTGAAGCTTTCTTT.

The chain carries TRBV7-9 and TRBJ1-2; tentatively, D is TRBD1 (5 bases). Trimming removed 5 bases from V and 3 bases from J, with 13 bases in between. Germline loops: CDR1 SEHNR, CDR2 FQNEAQ (reference sequence). CDR3 length equals 14 residues. This chain's CDR3 is CASSKPGLDYGYTF. The CDR3 region has the DNA TGTGCCAGCAGCAAGCCAGGGTTAGACTATGGCTACACCTTC.

This clonotype was recorded at least ten times. The rearrangement joins TRBV7-3 to TRBJ2-1; D remains ambiguous. CDR1 is SGHTA, CDR2 FQGTGA, per germline. V was shortened by 5 bases and J by 6 bases, with 14 bases between the two germline ends. The length of the CDR3 is 14 residues. CDR3 in DNA: TGTGCCAGCAGCCAGAGTGGGGTGGGCAATGAGCAGTTCTTC. Amino acids: CASSQSGVGNEQFF.

This clonotype was found once. The genes are TRBV7-9 and TRBJ1-1, with D possibly matching TRBD1 (5 bases). The CDR3 spans 16 residues. Germline V gene lookup returns CDR1 SEHNR and CDR2 FQNEAQ (reference sequence). Trimming stripped 1 base from V and 8 bases from J, with 20 bases between. CDR3 protein: CASSLGPRSGQKEAFF. In DNA form, the CDR3 reads TGTGCCAGCAGCTTAGGTCCCCGGTCGGGGCAGAAAGAAGCTTTCTTT.

This clonotype was found a few times. V gene TRBV20-1 combines with J gene TRBJ2-3; D might be TRBD1 (5 bases). V was pared by 6 bases and J by 3 bases, with 16 bases between. CDR1 is DFQATT and CDR2 is SNEGSKA in the germline V gene (reference sequence). The CDR3 totals 14 residues. In DNA, the CDR3 is TGCAGTGCCTCACAAGGGGTTTGGACAGATACGCAGTATTTT. Protein product: CSASQGVWTDTQYF.

The table lists this clonotype with a few counts. V is TRBV7-6 and J is TRBJ2-7, with D possibly being TRBD2 (6 bases). With 5 bases removed from V and 5 bases from J, the gap between germline ends came to 16 bases. The CDR3 length is 14 residues. The germline CDR1 and CDR2 sequences are SGHVS and FNYEAQ. For the CDR3, the DNA is TGTGCCAGCAGCCCAATGGGTCCGGGGGACGAGCAGTACTTC. Protein product: CASSPMGPGDEQYF. The complete variable domain, with remaining parts taken from reference TRBV7-6 and TRBJ2-7, reads GAGVSQSPRYKVTKRGQDVALRCDPISGHVSLYWYRQALGQGPEFLTYFNYEAQQDKSGLPNDRFSAERPEGSISTLTIQRTEQRDSAMYRCASSPMGPGDEQYFGPGTRLTVT.

This chain links TRBV24-1 with TRBJ1-5; 8 bases are a match to TRBD1. V shed 4 bases and J 3 bases; nucleotides not matched to a gene: 4. Germline CDR1 is KGHDR and CDR2 is SFDVKD. The CDR3 totals 15 residues. In DNA form, the CDR3 reads TGTGCCACCAGTGACTCACAGGGGGTCAATCAGCCCCAGCATTTT. Amino acids: CATSDSQGVNQPQHF.

This clonotype has a handful of counts. V gene TRBV4-1 combines with J gene TRBJ2-7; D perhaps matches TRBD1 (6 bases). CDR1 is MGHRA and CDR2 is YSYEKL in the germline V gene. The CDR3 loop spans 14 amino acids. V was pared by 0 bases and J by 7 bases, with 13 bases between. The CDR3 sequence: CASSQEQGLGEQYF. Written as DNA, the CDR3 is TGCGCCAGCAGCCAAGAGCAGGGGCTCGGAGAGCAGTACTTC.

This chain uses TRBV12-3 or TRBV12-4 with TRBJ1-2; a weak D match, TRBD1 (5 bases). V was cut by 0 bases and J by 6 bases, with 20 bases left in between. CDR3 size: 17 residues. The CDR3 loop is CASSLAETPGTLDGYTF. CDR3 DNA: TGTGCCAGCAGTTTAGCGGAGACGCCCGGGACCTTGGATGGCTACACCTTC.

The CDR3, as DNA: TGTGCCAGCTCACCACCGGTGGCTAGGGGATATGGCTACACCTTC. Translating it yields CASSPPVARGYGYTF. The chain couples TRBV18 to TRBJ1-2; TRBD1 is a possible D gene (5 bases). V dropped 0 bases and J dropped 5 bases, with 13 bases sitting between them. Looked up from germline, CDR1 is KGHSH and CDR2 is LQKENI. The CDR3 sequence is 15 residues long. Full variable domain (outside the CDR3, taken from reference TRBV18 and TRBJ1-2): NAGVMQNPRHLVRRRGQEARLRCSPMKGHSHVYWYRQLPEEGLKFMVYLQKENIIDESGMPKERFSAEFPKEGPSILRIQQVVRGDSAAYFCASSPPVARGYGYTFGSGTRLTVV.

The chain couples TRBV14 to TRBJ2-7, with D possibly called TRBD1 or TRBD2 (5 bases each). CDR1 is SGHDN, CDR2 FVKESK, per germline. The CDR3 extends over 13 amino acids. Deletions cut 6 bases from V and 3 bases from J, with 12 bases between. The CDR3 nucleotides read TGTGCCAGCAGTACGGGACGGTACTACGAGCAGTACTTC. Its protein is CASSTGRYYEQYF.

This clonotype turned up a few times. V gene TRBV12-3 or TRBV12-4 combines with J gene TRBJ1-1; 7 bases agree with TRBD1. J gave up 9 bases and V 5 bases, and 15 bases lay outside the gene matches. There are 15 residues in the CDR3. The CDR3 loop reads CASSPDREGRAQAFF. DNA of the CDR3: TGTGCCAGCAGTCCAGACAGGGAAGGAAGAGCTCAAGCTTTCTTT.

J is TRBJ2-3 and V is TRBV28; 10 bases line up with TRBD2. Germline-derived CDR1 and CDR2 are MDHEN and SYDVKM. The CDR3 covers 18 residues. Trimming at V came to 3 bases and at J to 4 bases, leaving 13 bases not matched to a gene. The CDR3 DNA follows: TGTGCCAGCAGTTTCTGGAAAGCGGGGGGGCCGGTTTCAGATACGCAGTATTTT. Residues: CASSFWKAGGPVSDTQYF.

The chain employs TRBV24-1 and TRBJ2-1; possible D gene TRBD2, 6 bases. CDR1 is KGHDR, CDR2 SFDVKD, per germline. With 3 bases removed from V and 6 bases from J, the gap between germline ends came to 20 bases. The CDR3 is 17 residues long. The CDR3 DNA sequence: TGTGCCACCAGTGATCAGGCGTCGGGGCGCGGGGCCAATGAGCAGTTCTTC. Its protein is CATSDQASGRGANEQFF.

This clonotype was counted between two and nine times. The chain links TRBV18 to TRBJ2-1, with TRBD2 as a possible D gene (5 bases). CDR1 is KGHSH and CDR2 is LQKENI in the germline V gene. The CDR3 totals 17 residues. V was clipped by 2 bases and J by 0 bases, with 14 bases between them. The CDR3 is CASSPFEPGSSYNEQFF. The DNA of the CDR3 is TGTGCCAGCTCACCATTTGAACCGGGGAGCTCCTACAATGAGCAGTTCTTC.

This sequence joins TRBV24-1 and TRBJ1-2; possible D gene TRBD1, 6 bases. CDR1 KGHDR and CDR2 SFDVKD come from the germline V gene. The CDR3 is made up of 15 amino acids. With 3 bases removed from V and 0 bases from J, the gap between germline ends came to 10 bases. The CDR3 DNA reads TGTGCCACCAGTGATCGGGACACCGCTAACTATGGCTACACCTTC. Translated: CATSDRDTANYGYTF.

This clonotype has only a few counts. The chain links TRBV12-3 or TRBV12-4 to TRBJ2-3; TRBD2 agrees at 8 bases. CDR3 size: 13 residues. J lost 5 bases, V lost 7 bases, and 5 bases had no gene match. Here the CDR3 reads CASTPGGRDTQYF. The DNA for the CDR3 is TGTGCCAGCACCCCGGGGGGGAGAGATACGCAGTATTTT.

The chain links TRBV4-2 to TRBJ1-1; the match to TRBD1 covers 7 bases. This CDR3 has 12 residues. From germline, CDR1 is LGHNA and CDR2 YNFKEQ. The ends lost 3 bases at V and 10 bases at J; junction bases unmatched: 5. In DNA form, the CDR3 reads TGTGCCAGCAGCCAGAGACAGGGATCAGCTTTCTTT. Translated, it gives CASSQRQGSAFF.

The J gene is TRBJ2-7, the V gene TRBV30, with 10 bases matching TRBD2. The CDR3 length is 15 residues. The V gene end was trimmed by 0 bases and the J gene end by 0 bases; junction bases not matched to a gene: 2. Germline V gene lookup returns CDR1 GTSNPN and CDR2 SVGIG (reference sequence). The CDR3 region has the DNA TGTGCCTGGAGTGTGCGGACTAGCGGCTCCTACGAGCAGTACTTC. This sequence encodes CAWSVRTSGSYEQYF.

The V gene is TRBV10-3, the J gene TRBJ2-1, with no clear D. This CDR3 is built from 11 residues. Between the trimmed V and J ends, which lost 8 bases and 8 bases, there was a span of 10 bases. Germline CDR1 and CDR2: ENHRY and SYGVKD. In nucleotides, the CDR3 is TGTGCCATCGGTTTAGTCGATGAGCAGTTCTTC. Residues: CAIGLVDEQFF.

This clonotype was detected a few times. The rearrangement uses TRBV7-2 and TRBJ1-2; 11 positions agree with TRBD1. The CDR3 is 15 amino acids. V was pared by 5 bases and J by 8 bases, with 10 bases of the junction left unmatched. Germline-derived CDR1 and CDR2 are SGHTA and FQGNSA. CDR3 region: CASSQDRGRLGGYTF. The DNA of the CDR3 is TGTGCCAGCAGCCAGGACAGGGGGCGACTGGGAGGCTACACCTTC. The full variable domain, completed using reference TRBV7-2 and TRBJ1-2, is GAGVSQSPSNKVTEKGKDVELRCDPISGHTALYWYRQSLGQGLEFLIYFQGNSAPDKSGLPSDRFSAERTGGSVSTLTIQRTQQEDSAVYLCASSQDRGRLGGYTFGSGTRLTVV.

This sequence joins TRBV15 and TRBJ1-6; D gene unclear. The V end was cut by 1 base, the J end by 14 bases, with 12 bases between. Germline V gene sequence: CDR1 LNHNV, CDR2 YYDKDF (reference sequence). The CDR3 loop spans 13 amino acids. The CDR3 protein is CATSRVRSSTLHF. CDR3 coding DNA: TGTGCCACCAGCAGAGTACGATCGTCCACCCTCCACTTT.

V and J are TRBV7-9 and TRBJ2-7, with 7 bases that match TRBD1. Trimming removed 4 bases from V and 1 base from J; junction bases left unmatched: 4. Germline assignment: CDR1 SEHNR and CDR2 FQNEAQ (reference sequence). This CDR3 is built from 14 residues. CDR3 nucleotides: TGTGCCAGCAGCTATGGACAGGCTTCCTACGAGCAGTACTTC. It specifies CASSYGQASYEQYF.

This clonotype appeared a single time. The chain joins TRBV24-1 to TRBJ2-2; tentatively, D is TRBD2 (5 bases). This CDR3 region has 16 residues. The germline V gene encodes CDR1 KGHDR and CDR2 SFDVKD. V lost 0 bases and J 9 bases, leaving 16 bases between the germline ends. CDR3 sequence reads: CATSDLRDLGGRELFF. CDR3 DNA sequence: TGTGCCACCAGTGATTTGCGAGACCTAGGAGGTCGGGAGCTGTTTTTT.

This chain uses TRBV9 with TRBJ2-1; D remains ambiguous. The CDR3 is made up of 15 amino acids. V lost 2 bases and J 0 bases, leaving 9 bases between the germline ends. Germline lookup yields CDR1 SGDLS and CDR2 YYNGEE. In DNA form, the CDR3 reads TGTGCCAGCAGCGTTAGCCCGAGCTCCTACAATGAGCAGTTCTTC. Amino acids: CASSVSPSSYNEQFF. Variable domain in full (rest from reference TRBV9 and TRBJ2-1): DSGVTQTPKHLITATGQRVTLRCSPRSGDLSVYWYQQSLDQGLQFLIQYYNGEERAKGNILERFSAQQFPDLHSELNLSSLELGDSALYFCASSVSPSSYNEQFFGPGTRLTVL.